The clone carrying this T cell receptor beta chain was counted a few times. What it binds is unknown. This specimen belongs to a study of T cells in Graves' hyperthyroidism and ophthalmopathy. Study conclusions and caveats: Blood also showed most of the thyroid clonotypes that were expanded above 0.001. The model anticipated ophthalmopathy a median approximately six months pre-onset.

Germline CDR1 reads SGHRS; CDR2 reads YFSETQ. The J segment lost 5 bases and the V segment lost 2 bases, leaving 4 bases of the junction unmatched. The CDR3 is 14 residues long. RNA transcripts gave rise to amplified TCR beta CDR3 regions. The TCR CDR3 first-round RT-PCR relied on the HTBI primer set. TCRdb itself ran the multiplex PCR reads through MiXCR, one entry per CDR3 protein. Of fewer than 650,000 distinct CDR3 sequences listed, 14% are singletons. Sequencing was done on a sample of blood. This TCR was recovered from a middle-aged woman with Graves' hyperthyroidism. The chain carries TRBV5-1 and TRBJ2-1, with TRBD2 identical over 7 bases. CDR3 residues: CASSLTGRNNEQFF. CDR3 in DNA: TGCGCCAGCAGCTTAACCGGGAGGAACAATGAGCAGTTCTTC.